What follows is one T cell receptor (beta chain) and its context. The entry originates in a study of blood T cell repertoires in COVID-19. Overall study context: Italy, Spain and the United States were the sources of the convalescent and acute COVID-19 samples. In each case, the material was cDNA or gDNA derived from T cells, B-cell-depleted T cells, or PBMCs.

Study processing details: Amplification from reference gene primers served as the basis for estimated nucleated cell counts. Some clones are missing from TCRdb's copy, which holds only in-frame ones; the method was immunoSEQ multiplex PCR. Clonal size and the V and J genes are those of that table, whereas D and trimming came from the DNA. The sample has about 56,000 clones, about 88% seen once. The Seattle patients joined while their infection was active and were tracked longitudinally afterward. This receptor was obtained from a woman aged 60-70 years with COVID-19, enrolled during active disease. The sample consisted of peripheral blood.

CDR3 DNA: TGCGCCAGCTGTTCCGGGAGAACTAATGAAAAACTGTTTTTT. This sequence encodes CASCSGRTNEKLFF. The chain couples TRBV5-1 to TRBJ1-4; D is unresolved. Trimming shortened V by 7 bases and J by 1 base, and 11 bases separated the two germline ends. This CDR3 has 14 amino acids. The germline V gene encodes CDR1 SGHRS and CDR2 YFSETQ. Filled out from reference TRBV5-1 and TRBJ1-4, the complete variable domain reads KAGVTQTPRYLIKTRGQQVTLSCSPISGHRSVSWYQQTPGQGLQFLFEYFSETQRNKGNFPGRFSGRQFSNSRSEMNVSTLELGDSALYLCASCSGRTNEKLFFGSGTQLSVL.